The present T cell receptor beta chain was sequenced within a study of T-cell memory formation after mild COVID-19. The wider study: The TCR clusters were mostly specific to one donor.

TCRdb re-derived calls from the 5' RACE reads in MiXCR, one entry per CDR3 protein. Among around 300,000 distinct CDR3 sequences listed, roughly a fifth were seen once. Trimming pared 2 bases from V and 4 bases from J, leaving 16 bases between. The germline V gene has CDR1 SEHNR and CDR2 FQNEAQ (reference sequence). This CDR3 spans 16 amino acids. Sequencing input: PBMCs or a T cell subset sorted from them (not recorded which). The chain has TRBV7-9 and TRBJ2-3; D is ambiguous. The source of this sequence is a man aged 18 to 30 who had mild COVID-19 (a few samples of this study predate the infection). Cell type and time point are not known. DNA of the CDR3: TGTGCCAGCAGCTTAATAGGTCGCGGTGCGGCAGATACGCAGTATTTT. Its protein is CASSLIGRGAADTQYF.